Included here is one T cell receptor (beta chain) sequence, with context. The antigen is undetermined. This sample was included in a study of T cell repertoires in cytomegalovirus infection. About the research overall: The authors relied on CMV epitopes, both recently identified HLA-C-restricted and well-studied HLA-B-restricted. Matching HLA type and CMV infection were both indicated by public TCR beta signatures. Study-level findings and limits: Across the ex vivo response, the dominant clonotypes were HLA-C-restricted CMV-specific TCR beta clonotypes. The cumulative frequency of public TCR beta families identified carriers of CMV plus the relevant HLA.

The V end lost 4 bases, the J end lost 7 bases, and 20 bases lay between the germline ends. Per germline, CDR1 KGHDR and CDR2 SFDVKD. There are 16 residues in the CDR3. TCRdb reprocessed the reads via MiXCR and lists one record per CDR3 protein. The sample has some 350,000 distinct CDR3 sequences; around 29% are singletons. Sequences were derived from cultured PBMCs, sampled from culture after CMV antigen stimulation. The V call is TRBV24-1, the J call TRBJ2-3; a possible D gene is TRBD1 (6 bases). This sequence originates from a human donor in good health (CMV status not recorded). Some clones in this sample may be carry-over from other donors' samples. The CDR3 region has the DNA TGTGCCACCAGTGACTCCGACAGGAAGGGGTCGAATACGCAGTATTTT. Translation: CATSDSDRKGSNTQYF.